This T cell receptor (beta chain) came from a study of radiation and T cells in renal cell carcinoma. TCRdb's table, derived via immunoSEQ multiplex PCR, lists solely in-frame clones and lacks some. The sample lists 45,000 or so clones, roughly 83% seen once, with roughly a third in the top ten. CDR1 SGDLS and CDR2 YYNGEE come from the germline V gene. Trimming took off 0 bases at V and 2 bases at J, with 11 bases between the two ends. This CDR3 region has 16 residues. The time point is: baseline pretreatment blood. As to treatment: 15 Gy SBRT to primary tumor, nephrectomy 4 weeks later. The source material was blood, sampled from a patient whose treatment included radiotherapy and nephrectomy. The rearrangement uses TRBV9 and TRBJ2-2; tentatively, D is TRBD2 (6 bases). The receptor's source is an older woman with renal cell carcinoma. CDR3: CASSVEAGRNTGELFF. As DNA, the CDR3 is TGTGCCAGCAGCGTAGAGGCGGGGAGAAACACCGGGGAGCTGTTTTTT.